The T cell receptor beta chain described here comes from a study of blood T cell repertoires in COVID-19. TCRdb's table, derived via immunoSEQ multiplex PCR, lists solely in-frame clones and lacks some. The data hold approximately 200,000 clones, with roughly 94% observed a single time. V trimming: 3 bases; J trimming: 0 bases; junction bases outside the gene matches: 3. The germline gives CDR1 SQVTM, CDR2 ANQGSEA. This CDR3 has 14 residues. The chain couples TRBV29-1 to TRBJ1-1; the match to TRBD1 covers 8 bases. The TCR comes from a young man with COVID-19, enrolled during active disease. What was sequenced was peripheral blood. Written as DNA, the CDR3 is TGCAGCGTTGAGAGGGACAGGATGAACACTGAAGCTTTCTTT. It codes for CSVERDRMNTEAFF.